The text below deals with one TCR beta chain. A single base separates this from a much larger clone, so it may be a read error. The TCR beta CDR3 regions underwent amplification using RNA transcripts as the source. HTBI primers were the set used in a first-round RT-PCR of the TCR CDR3. TCRdb reprocessed the multiplex PCR reads via MiXCR and lists one record per CDR3 protein. The table records under 350,000 distinct CDR3 sequences, roughly 18% of them present only once. CDR1 and CDR2 (germline): MNHNS, SASEGT. The length of the CDR3 is 14 residues. V was shortened by 1 base and J by 6 bases, with 12 bases between the two germline ends. Hyperthyroidism was newly diagnosed in patients aged 18 to 65 (duration under 2 months). This sample is part of a study of T cells in Graves' hyperthyroidism and ophthalmopathy.

The specimen was blood. The clonotype was recovered from a woman between 45 and 65 years old with Graves' hyperthyroidism. The chain links TRBV6-1 to TRBJ1-2; D is unclear. The DNA of the CDR3 is TGTGCCAGCAGTGAAGTTGAGACGGGAAATGGCTACACCTTC. Translating gives CASSEVETGNGYTF.